Sequencing of this T cell receptor (beta chain) was carried out in a study of CD8 T cells in cerebrospinal fluid in Alzheimer's disease. TCRdb reworked the 10x single-cell sequencing reads into one entry per CDR3 protein, no DNA. The sample totals approximately 810 distinct CDR3 sequences. This clonotype ranks as medium-sized in terms of frequency. Its antigen is not known. Biomarkers including neurofilament, amyloid-beta and tau confirmed neurodegeneration in the patients. Droplet-based sequencing used CSF cells sorted as live with a live/dead marker. Findings of the study overall: EBV-specific clones were neither the most expanded nor enriched in Alzheimer's patients.

The clonotype was recovered from a human donor with Parkinson's disease. The sequenced sample was cerebrospinal fluid.

CDR3 region: CASRVGTGNSPLHF. V and J are TRBV28 and TRBJ1-6; TCRdb's D call, TRBD1, is unchecked because there is no DNA. CDR1 and CDR2 from the germline V gene are MDHEN and SYDVKM. This CDR3 spans 14 amino acids. The complete variable domain, with remaining parts taken from reference TRBV28 and TRBJ1-6, reads DVKVTQSSRYLVKRTGEKVFLECVQDMDHENMFWYRQDPGLGLRLIYFSYDVKMKEKGDIPEGYSVSREKKERFSLILESASTNQTSMYLCASRVGTGNSPLHFGNGTRLTVT.